These 16 T cell receptor beta chains were sequenced from one sample in a study of somatic mutations in cytotoxic T cells in rheumatoid arthritis (dated by TCRdb to about 2017). Libraries were constructed by the immunoSEQ multiplex PCR assay. This is the immuneACCESS table as TCRdb keeps it, with only in-frame sequences that have V and J called. A part of the clones is gone; compared with another copy, unresolved V genes explain less than half, and the rest is unexplained. The sample profile shows about 5,600 clones; roughly four fifths of them were found once. The top ten clonotypes cover roughly 4.8% of the sample. Material: CD8+ T cells sorted from blood. These receptors originate from an adult with rheumatoid arthritis.

The V call is TRBV4-1, the J call TRBJ2-3; D perhaps matches TRBD2 (6 bases). This CDR3 contains 17 residues. Germline lookup yields CDR1 MGHRA and CDR2 YSYEKL. Trimming removed 4 bases at V and 5 bases at J, with 22 bases between. The CDR3 nucleotides are TGCGCCAGCAGCCTCCCCCCCGTAGCGGACGCACAAGATACGCAGTATTTT. It translates to CASSLPPVADAQDTQYF.

This clone has a handful of counts. The J gene is TRBJ2-7, the V gene TRBV4-1, with 9 bases fitting TRBD2. Germline values: CDR1 MGHRA, CDR2 YSYEKL. V trimming: 0 bases; J trimming: 2 bases; junction bases outside the gene matches: 2. This CDR3 spans 15 amino acids. The chain's CDR3 is CASSQDLAGPYEQYF. The CDR3 DNA reads TGCGCCAGCAGCCAAGATCTAGCGGGGCCCTACGAGCAGTACTTC.

The rearrangement links TRBV6-1 to TRBJ1-5; perhaps TRBD1 as D (5 bases). This CDR3 region has 15 residues. Germline CDR1 MNHNS, CDR2 SASEGT. Between the trimmed V and J ends, which lost 2 bases and 5 bases, there was a span of 13 bases. The CDR3 is CASSESVAGHQPQHF. CDR3 coding DNA: TGTGCCAGCAGTGAATCGGTGGCAGGGCATCAGCCCCAGCATTTT.

The gene calls are TRBV9 and TRBJ2-5; D is unresolved. The length of the CDR3 is 12 residues. Germline values: CDR1 SGDLS, CDR2 YYNGEE. V lost 0 bases and J 6 bases, leaving 6 bases between the germline ends. The CDR3 DNA is TGTGCCAGCAGCGTAGAGGGAAAGACCCAGTACTTC. Translated, it gives CASSVEGKTQYF.

This sequence joins TRBV27 and TRBJ2-5; 11 bases are a match to TRBD2. Judging by the DNA end, TRBJ2-7 fits better; the J call may be wrong. This CDR3 is 17 amino acids long. From germline, CDR1 is MNHEY and CDR2 SMNVEV (reference sequence). The CDR3 DNA sequence: TGTGCCAGCAGTTCTTTAGCGGGAGGGCCGGAAGGATACGAGCAGTACTTC. Residues: CASSSLAGGPEGYEQYF.

CDR3 bases: TGTGCCAGCAGATTGGCCGGCGGGAGGGCCGGTGATACGCAGTATTTT. This sequence encodes CASRLAGGRAGDTQYF. The genes are TRBV2 and TRBJ2-3; 9 bases match TRBD2. The germline gives CDR1 SNHLY, CDR2 FYNNEI. The CDR3 has 16 amino acids. The J segment lost 6 bases and the V segment lost 6 bases, leaving 13 bases of the junction unmatched. The full variable domain, its missing parts supplied by reference TRBV2 and TRBJ2-3, is EPEVTQTPSHQVTQMGQEVILRCVPISNHLYFYWYRQILGQKVEFLVSFYNNEISEKSEIFDDQFSVERPDGSNFTLKIRSTKLEDSAMYFCASRLAGGRAGDTQYFGPGTRLTVL.

The rearrangement links TRBV7-9 to TRBJ1-3; D is ambiguous. Trimming removed 5 bases at V and 0 bases at J, with 11 bases between. This CDR3 spans 15 amino acids. The germline V gene encodes CDR1 SEHNR and CDR2 FQNEAQ (reference sequence). The CDR3 loop reads CASSHREGSGNTIYF. The CDR3 DNA sequence: TGTGCCAGCAGCCATAGGGAGGGCTCTGGAAACACCATATATTTT.

This clone was detected a few times. The rearrangement links TRBV4-1 to TRBJ2-7; D is possibly TRBD2 (5 bases). The CDR3 spans 17 residues. V was shortened by 3 bases and J by 2 bases, with 20 bases between the two germline ends. Germline assignment: CDR1 MGHRA and CDR2 YSYEKL. CDR3 in DNA: TGCGCCAGCAGCCACCCCTACGCGGGCAATCAGGCCTACGAGCAGTACTTC. Translating gives CASSHPYAGNQAYEQYF.

V is TRBV6-5 and J is TRBJ2-7; possibly TRBD2 for D (5 bases). V dropped 6 bases and J dropped 4 bases, with 19 bases sitting between them. Germline loops: CDR1 MNHEY, CDR2 SVGAGI. The CDR3 loop spans 15 amino acids. The chain's CDR3 is CASSPKIDGGYEQYF. The CDR3 DNA sequence: TGTGCCAGCAGCCCAAAAATTGACGGCGGGTACGAGCAGTACTTC.

The chain uses TRBV6-4 and TRBJ2-5, with 7 bases aligning to TRBD2. The germline V gene has CDR1 MRHNA and CDR2 SNTAGT. The length of the CDR3 is 13 residues. V trimming: 3 bases; J trimming: 2 bases; junction bases outside the gene matches: 0. CDR3 bases: TGTGCCAGCAGTGAGCGGGAGCAAGAGACCCAGTACTTC. This codes for CASSEREQETQYF.

This clone has only one observation. The chain uses TRBV7-9 and TRBJ2-1; 8 positions agree with TRBD2. Germline CDR1 reads SEHNR; CDR2 reads FQNEAQ (reference sequence). There are 15 residues in the CDR3. With V trimmed by 6 bases and J by 5 bases, 9 bases remained unmatched. The CDR3 loop is CASRNPAGVNNEQFF. The CDR3 region has the DNA TGTGCCAGCAGGAACCCAGCGGGAGTCAACAATGAGCAGTTCTTC. Based on the CDR3 plus reference TRBV7-9 and TRBJ2-1, the full variable domain is DTGVSQNPRHKITKRGQNVTFRCDPISEHNRLYWYRQTLGQGPEFLTYFQNEAQLEKSRLLSDRFSAERPKGSFSTLEIQRTEQGDSAMYLCASRNPAGVNNEQFFGPGTRLTVL.

J is TRBJ2-7 and V is TRBV27; 7 bases are shared with TRBD1. Looked up from germline, CDR1 is MNHEY and CDR2 is SMNVEV (reference sequence). This CDR3 spans 15 amino acids. V was clipped by 6 bases and J by 1 base; unmatched bases: 9. CDR3 bases: TGTGCCAGCAGCCGAATACCGGGACAGTCCTACGAGCAGTACTTC. This translates into CASSRIPGQSYEQYF.

The chain couples TRBV4-1 to TRBJ2-2; D is possibly TRBD2 (5 bases). The CDR3 has 16 amino acids. In germline, CDR1 is MGHRA, CDR2 YSYEKL. Trimming pared 1 base from V and 4 bases from J, leaving 13 bases between. The CDR3 loop reads CASSQGTAWGTGELFF. The DNA of the CDR3 is TGCGCCAGCAGCCAAGGGACTGCATGGGGCACCGGGGAGCTGTTTTTT.

This chain uses TRBV7-2 with TRBJ2-7; TRBD2 aligns across 7 bases. The CDR3 totals 16 residues. Germline loops: CDR1 SGHTA, CDR2 FQGNSA. V shed 4 bases, J shed 6 bases, and the junction held 15 bases outside the gene matches. The chain's CDR3 is CASSSEPSGFKAEQYF. The CDR3 DNA sequence: TGTGCCAGCAGCTCGGAGCCTAGCGGCTTTAAGGCCGAGCAGTACTTC.

The chain combines TRBV29-1 with TRBJ1-2, with D possibly being TRBD1 (5 bases). In germline, CDR1 is SQVTM, CDR2 ANQGSEA. There are 12 residues in the CDR3. V lost 5 bases to trimming and J lost 7 bases, with 14 bases between them. The CDR3 DNA sequence: TGCAGCGTTAAGGTGGGGGATGGTGGCTACACCTTC. Its translation is CSVKVGDGGYTF.

The rearrangement joins TRBV27 to TRBJ2-5, with 13 bases lining up with TRBD2. The CDR3 is 15 residues long. Germline CDR1 reads MNHEY; CDR2 reads SMNVEV (reference sequence). Trimming cost V 6 bases and J 2 bases; bases outside gene matches: 3. This chain's CDR3 is CASSELAGGQETQYF. Written as DNA, the CDR3 is TGTGCCAGCAGCGAACTAGCGGGAGGGCAAGAGACCCAGTACTTC.